Below are 17 T cell receptor beta chains sequenced from a single sample in a study of blood T cell repertoires in COVID-19. Sequenced by immunoSEQ multiplex PCR; TCRdb stores in-frame clones only, minus some. The sample includes some 76,000 clones, roughly 87% of them seen just once. Sequencing used peripheral blood. The source of these receptors is a man aged 50 to 59 with acute or convalescent COVID-19.

V and J are TRBV6-5 and TRBJ2-1, with D possibly matching TRBD1 (6 bases). Germline lookup yields CDR1 MNHEY and CDR2 SVGAGI. Trimming pared 5 bases from V and 7 bases from J, leaving 15 bases between. The CDR3 sequence is 14 residues long. CDR3 loop: CASSPLYRENEQFF. The CDR3 DNA reads TGTGCCAGCAGTCCCCTGTACAGGGAGAATGAGCAGTTCTTC.

This clone has a count of ten or more. The V call is TRBV9, the J call TRBJ2-2; TRBD1 matches 9 bases. Trimming took 4 bases from V and 5 from J; bases not matched to a gene: 6. This CDR3 has 15 amino acids. CDR1 and CDR2 (germline): SGDLS, YYNGEE. This CDR3 reads CASSPIGTGTGELFF. The CDR3 DNA is TGTGCCAGCAGCCCAATCGGGACAGGGACCGGGGAGCTGTTTTTT.

This rearrangement joins TRBV2 to TRBJ1-5, with D unclear. Germline CDR1 and CDR2: SNHLY and FYNNEI. CDR3 size: 15 residues. Trimming stripped 4 bases from V and 6 bases from J, with 16 bases between. The CDR3 reads CASSAPERASQPQHF. Written as DNA, the CDR3 is TGTGCCAGCAGTGCTCCTGAGAGGGCTAGTCAGCCCCAGCATTTT.

The genes are TRBV4-3 and TRBJ1-1, with a tentative D call TRBD1 (5 bases). This CDR3 is 13 amino acids long. Germline CDR1 LGHNA, CDR2 YSLEER. V lost 1 base and J lost 7, with 10 bases in between. CDR3 nucleotide sequence: TGCGCCAGCAGCCAAGGGGGGGGAGTTGAAGCTTTCTTT. Amino acid sequence: CASSQGGGVEAFF.

CDR3 nucleotides: TGCGCCAGCAGCCCTAGCGGGAGAGGAGCAGATACGCAGTATTTT. This encodes CASSPSGRGADTQYF. The chain employs TRBV4-3 and TRBJ2-3, with 10 bases identical to TRBD2. The CDR3 totals 15 residues. Germline CDR1 reads LGHNA; CDR2 reads YSLEER. The V gene end was trimmed by 4 bases and the J gene end by 4 bases; junction bases not matched to a gene: 5.

The genes are TRBV19 and TRBJ1-2; maybe TRBD1 (5 bases). From germline, CDR1 is LNHDA and CDR2 SQIVND (reference sequence). V was clipped by 7 bases and J by 1 base, with 19 bases between them. The CDR3 runs to 16 residues. Written as DNA, the CDR3 is TGTGCCAGTACCCCCCGTAGGACAAAACTTAACTATGGCTACACCTTC. Protein: CASTPRRTKLNYGYTF.

The chain carries TRBV7-3 and TRBJ2-3, with D perhaps TRBD1 (6 bases). Between the trimmed V and J ends, which lost 3 bases and 3 bases, there was a span of 10 bases. The CDR3 runs 14 residues. Per the germline V gene, CDR1 is SGHTA and CDR2 is FQGTGA. The CDR3 sequence is CASSLDRHTDTQYF. The CDR3 DNA sequence: TGTGCCAGCAGCTTGGACAGACATACAGATACGCAGTATTTT.

CDR3 nucleotides: TGTGCCAGCTCAGAAAACGGACAGGGAGGTGGCTACACCTTC. Its translation is CASSENGQGGGYTF. V is TRBV18 and J is TRBJ1-2; TRBD1 agrees at 8 bases. From germline, CDR1 is KGHSH and CDR2 LQKENI. J lost 7 bases, V lost 5 bases, and 9 bases had no gene match. This CDR3 contains 14 residues.

V is TRBV28 and J is TRBJ1-5; 8 bases are shared with TRBD1. This CDR3 is 15 amino acids long. With 3 bases clipped from V and 6 bases from J, the junction kept 7 bases outside the gene matches. Germline V gives CDR1 MDHEN, CDR2 SYDVKM. The CDR3 sequence: CASSLDRVPFQPQHF. CDR3 bases: TGTGCCAGCAGTTTGGACAGGGTACCGTTTCAGCCCCAGCATTTT.

This rearrangement joins TRBV27 to TRBJ2-1; 8 nucleotides align to TRBD2. V lost 3 bases to trimming and J lost 0 bases; unmatched junction nucleotides: 7. The CDR3 is made up of 17 amino acids. Germline V gene data show CDR1 as MNHEY and CDR2 as SMNVEV (reference sequence). The CDR3 protein is CASSFSGRAISYNEQFF. In nucleotides, the CDR3 is TGTGCCAGCAGTTTTTCCGGGAGGGCGATCTCCTACAATGAGCAGTTCTTC.

As DNA, the CDR3 is TGTGCCAGCATAGAGACAGCGAGAGCCTACGAGCAGTACTTC. Translating it yields CASIETARAYEQYF. The V call is TRBV6-6, the J call TRBJ2-7, with D tentatively TRBD1 (5 bases). The V end lost 7 bases, the J end lost 2 bases, and 15 bases lay between the germline ends. This CDR3 spans 14 amino acids. CDR1 is MNHNY and CDR2 is SVGAGI in the germline V gene (reference sequence).

This chain joins TRBV28 and TRBJ2-5; the D gene is possibly TRBD1 (6 bases). From germline, CDR1 is MDHEN and CDR2 SYDVKM. Trimming removed 6 bases at V and 2 bases at J, with 13 bases between. The CDR3 is 14 residues long. CDR3 sequence reads: CASRRGQLQETQYF. The DNA of the CDR3 is TGTGCCAGCAGACGCGGACAGCTACAAGAGACCCAGTACTTC.

The V call is TRBV2, the J call TRBJ1-1; TRBD1 agrees at 7 bases. V trimming: 5 bases; J trimming: 4 bases; junction bases outside the gene matches: 1. CDR1 is SNHLY and CDR2 is FYNNEI in the germline V gene. The CDR3 loop spans 12 amino acids. The CDR3 nucleotides are TGTGCCAGCAGTCGGACAGGCACTGAAGCTTTCTTT. Protein: CASSRTGTEAFF.

This clone has a handful of counts. CDR3 nucleotide sequence: TGCAGCGACGGGCTCGACGGGCCAGGGGTTGGCTACACCTTC. Amino acids: CSDGLDGPGVGYTF. The rearrangement joins TRBV29-1 to TRBJ1-2, with D maybe TRBD1 (6 bases). CDR1 and CDR2 from the germline V gene are SQVTM and ANQGSEA. The CDR3 contains 14 residues. V gave up 7 bases and J gave up 7 bases, with 22 bases separating them. Full variable domain (remainder filled in from reference TRBV29-1 and TRBJ1-2): SAVISQKPSRDICQRGTSLTIQCQVDSQVTMMFWYRQQPGQSLTLIATANQGSEATYESGFVIDKFPISRPNLTFSTLTVSNMSPEDSSIYLCSDGLDGPGVGYTFGSGTRLTVV.

The gene calls are TRBV5-1 and TRBJ1-6; D not resolved. Trimming took 4 bases from V and 6 from J, leaving 14 bases between them. Germline V gives CDR1 SGHRS, CDR2 YFSETQ. This CDR3 comprises 15 residues. CDR3 loop: CASSRRELGNSPLHF. CDR3 in DNA: TGCGCCAGCAGCCGCCGGGAACTCGGTAATTCACCCCTCCACTTT.

This clone has a single count. J is TRBJ2-7 and V is TRBV4-1; 9 bases fit TRBD1. Germline V CDR1 and CDR2: MGHRA, YSYEKL. The CDR3 runs to 17 residues. After removal of 0 bases from V and 3 bases from J, the junction contained 9 bases not matched to a gene. In DNA, the CDR3 is TGCGCCAGCAGCCAAGACCTTTCGGGGACAGGGATCTACGAGCAGTACTTC. It yields the protein CASSQDLSGTGIYEQYF.

The V and J genes are TRBV7-2 and TRBJ1-6; tentative D call: TRBD1 (5 bases). Per germline, CDR1 SGHTA and CDR2 FQGNSA. This CDR3 contains 16 residues. V was cut by 1 base and J by 9 bases, with 16 bases left in between. CDR3 sequence reads: CASSLDGGVSISPLHF. CDR3 nucleotide sequence: TGTGCCAGCAGCTTAGACGGGGGGGTTAGTATTTCACCCCTCCACTTT.